Given below is one T cell receptor beta chain in context. This record comes from a study of control samples from healthy donors and cancer patients. The V end was cut by 4 bases, the J end by 3 bases, with 11 bases between. The CDR3 runs 14 residues. Germline V gene lookup returns CDR1 SGHDT and CDR2 YYEEEE. The assay was immunoSEQ multiplex PCR, and TCRdb's table has in-frame clones only and misses some. This sample has about 170,000 clones, with around 88% found just once. The sample consisted of blood. The sequence was obtained from a woman aged 25-40 years in good health. The chain has TRBV5-6 and TRBJ1-5, with D perhaps TRBD1 (5 bases). In DNA form, the CDR3 reads TGTGCCAGCAGCCTGGCAGGGTTCAATCAGCCCCAGCATTTT. Its translation: CASSLAGFNQPQHF.